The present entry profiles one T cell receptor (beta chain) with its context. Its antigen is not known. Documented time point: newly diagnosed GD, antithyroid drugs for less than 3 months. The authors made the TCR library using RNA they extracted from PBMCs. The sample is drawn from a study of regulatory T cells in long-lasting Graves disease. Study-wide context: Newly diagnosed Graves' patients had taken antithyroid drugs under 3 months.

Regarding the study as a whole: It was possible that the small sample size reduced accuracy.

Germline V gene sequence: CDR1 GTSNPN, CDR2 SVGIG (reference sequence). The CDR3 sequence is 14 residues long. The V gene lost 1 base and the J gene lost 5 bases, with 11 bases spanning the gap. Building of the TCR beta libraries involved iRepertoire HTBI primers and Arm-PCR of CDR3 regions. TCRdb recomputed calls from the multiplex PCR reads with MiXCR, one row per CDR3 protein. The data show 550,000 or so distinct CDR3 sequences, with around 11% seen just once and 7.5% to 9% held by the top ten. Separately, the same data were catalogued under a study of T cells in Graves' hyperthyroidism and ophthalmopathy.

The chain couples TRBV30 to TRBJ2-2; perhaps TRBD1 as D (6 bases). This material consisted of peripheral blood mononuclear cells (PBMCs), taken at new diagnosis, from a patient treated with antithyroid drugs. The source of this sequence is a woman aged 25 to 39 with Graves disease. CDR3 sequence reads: CAWSGGLGTGELFF. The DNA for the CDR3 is TGTGCCTGGAGTGGGGGGCTCGGGACCGGGGAGCTGTTTTTT.